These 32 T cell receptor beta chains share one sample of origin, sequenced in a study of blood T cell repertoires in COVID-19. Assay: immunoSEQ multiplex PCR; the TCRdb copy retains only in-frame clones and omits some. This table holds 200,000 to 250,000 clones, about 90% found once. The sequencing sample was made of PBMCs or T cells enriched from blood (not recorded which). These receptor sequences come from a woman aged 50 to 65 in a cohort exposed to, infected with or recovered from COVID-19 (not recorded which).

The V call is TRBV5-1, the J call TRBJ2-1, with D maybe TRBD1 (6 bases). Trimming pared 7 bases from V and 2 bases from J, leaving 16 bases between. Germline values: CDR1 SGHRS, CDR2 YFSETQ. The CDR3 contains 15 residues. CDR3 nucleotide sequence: TGCGCCAGCTCTCATCAGGGGATTCCCTACAATGAGCAGTTCTTC. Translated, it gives CASSHQGIPYNEQFF.

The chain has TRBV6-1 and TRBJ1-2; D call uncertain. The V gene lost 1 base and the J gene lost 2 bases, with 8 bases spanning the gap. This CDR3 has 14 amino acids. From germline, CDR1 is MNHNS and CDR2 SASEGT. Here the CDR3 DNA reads TGTGCCAGCAGTGAAGTTCGAGGGAACTATGGCTACACCTTC. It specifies CASSEVRGNYGYTF.

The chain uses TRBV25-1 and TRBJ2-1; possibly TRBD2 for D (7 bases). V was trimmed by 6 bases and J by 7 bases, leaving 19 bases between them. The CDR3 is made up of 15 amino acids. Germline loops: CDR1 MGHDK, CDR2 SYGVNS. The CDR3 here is CASRFDRGAFNEQFF. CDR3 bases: TGTGCCAGCAGGTTTGACCGGGGGGCTTTTAATGAGCAGTTCTTC. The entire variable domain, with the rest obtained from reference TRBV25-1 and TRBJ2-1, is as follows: EADIYQTPRYLVIGTGKKITLECSQTMGHDKMYWYQQDPGMELHLIHYSYGVNSTEKGDLSSESTVSRIRTEHFPLTLESARPSHTSQYLCASRFDRGAFNEQFFGPGTRLTVL.

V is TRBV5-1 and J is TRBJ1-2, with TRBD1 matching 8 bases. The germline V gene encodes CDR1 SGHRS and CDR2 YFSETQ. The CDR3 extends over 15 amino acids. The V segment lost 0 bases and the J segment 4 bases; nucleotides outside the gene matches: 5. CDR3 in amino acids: CASSLDTGGFYGYTF. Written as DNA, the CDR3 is TGCGCCAGCAGCTTGGATACAGGGGGATTCTATGGCTACACCTTC.

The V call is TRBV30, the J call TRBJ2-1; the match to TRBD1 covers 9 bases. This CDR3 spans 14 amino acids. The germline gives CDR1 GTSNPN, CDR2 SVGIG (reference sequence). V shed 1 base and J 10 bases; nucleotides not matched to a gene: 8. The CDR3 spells CAWSGGQGGREQFF. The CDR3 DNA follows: TGTGCCTGGAGTGGGGGACAGGGAGGTAGAGAGCAGTTCTTC.

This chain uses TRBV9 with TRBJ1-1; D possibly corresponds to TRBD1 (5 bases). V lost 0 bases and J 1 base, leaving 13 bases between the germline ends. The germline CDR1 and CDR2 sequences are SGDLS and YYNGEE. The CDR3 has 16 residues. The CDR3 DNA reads TGTGCCAGCAGCGTAGGATTAATGGGGGGGAACACTGAAGCTTTCTTT. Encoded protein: CASSVGLMGGNTEAFF.

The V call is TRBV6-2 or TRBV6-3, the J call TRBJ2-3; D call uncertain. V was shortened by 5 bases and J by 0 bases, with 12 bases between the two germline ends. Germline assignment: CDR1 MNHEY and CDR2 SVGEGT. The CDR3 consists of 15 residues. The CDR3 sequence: CASSQTRSSTDTQYF. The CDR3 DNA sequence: TGTGCCAGCAGTCAAACGAGGAGCAGCACAGATACGCAGTATTTT.

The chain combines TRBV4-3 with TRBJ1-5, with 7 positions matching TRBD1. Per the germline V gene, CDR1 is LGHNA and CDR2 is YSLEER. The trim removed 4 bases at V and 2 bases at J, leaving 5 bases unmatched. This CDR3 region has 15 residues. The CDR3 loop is CASSLAGGGNQPQHF. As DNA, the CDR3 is TGCGCCAGCAGCCTGGCAGGGGGAGGCAATCAGCCCCAGCATTTT.

The CDR3: CASSFSRAFF. The CDR3 region has the DNA TGTGCCAGCAGTTTCAGCAGGGCTTTCTTT. The chain is built from TRBV12-3 or TRBV12-4 and TRBJ1-1, with D uncertain. V gave up 3 bases and J gave up 11 bases, with 7 bases separating them. The length of the CDR3 is 10 residues.

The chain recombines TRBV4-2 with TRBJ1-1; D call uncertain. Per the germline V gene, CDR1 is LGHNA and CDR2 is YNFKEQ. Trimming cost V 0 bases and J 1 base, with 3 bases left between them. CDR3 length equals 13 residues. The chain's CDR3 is CASSQERNTEAFF. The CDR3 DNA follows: TGTGCCAGCAGCCAAGAGCGGAACACTGAAGCTTTCTTT.

The CDR3 spells CASSDRYSGVRTDTQYF. In DNA, the CDR3 is TGTGCCAGCAGCGACCGTTATAGCGGGGTTCGCACAGATACGCAGTATTTT. The rearrangement joins TRBV7-9 to TRBJ2-3, with 8 positions matching TRBD2. This CDR3 comprises 17 residues. Per germline, CDR1 SEHNR and CDR2 FQNEAQ (reference sequence). J gave up 1 base and V 5 bases, and 11 bases lay outside the gene matches.

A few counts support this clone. The CDR3 reads CASHDRVLNTGELFF. The CDR3 region has the DNA TGTGCCAGCCACGACAGAGTTTTGAACACCGGGGAGCTGTTTTTT. The chain joins TRBV2 to TRBJ2-2, with D possibly matching TRBD1 (5 bases). Germline assignment: CDR1 SNHLY and CDR2 FYNNEI. Trimming left V 8 bases short and J 1 base short, with 14 bases between. The CDR3 runs 15 residues.

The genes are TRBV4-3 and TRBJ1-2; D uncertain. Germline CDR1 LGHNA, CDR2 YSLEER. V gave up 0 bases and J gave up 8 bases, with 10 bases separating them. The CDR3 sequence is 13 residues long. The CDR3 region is CASSQDEGEGYTF. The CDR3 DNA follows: TGCGCCAGCAGCCAAGATGAGGGAGAGGGCTACACCTTC.

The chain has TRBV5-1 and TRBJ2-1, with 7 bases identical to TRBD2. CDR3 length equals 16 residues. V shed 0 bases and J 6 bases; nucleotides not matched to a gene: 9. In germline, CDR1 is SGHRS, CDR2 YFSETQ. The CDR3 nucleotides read TGCGCCAGCAGCTTGGGAGATGGGGGGGTCGTCAATGAGCAGTTCTTC. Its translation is CASSLGDGGVVNEQFF.

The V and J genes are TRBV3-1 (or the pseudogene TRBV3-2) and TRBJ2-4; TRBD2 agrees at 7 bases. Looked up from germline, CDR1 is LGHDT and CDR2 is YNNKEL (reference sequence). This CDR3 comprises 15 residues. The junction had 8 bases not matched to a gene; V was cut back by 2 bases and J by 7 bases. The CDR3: CASSQKQPGGNIQYF. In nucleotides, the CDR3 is TGTGCCAGCAGCCAAAAACAACCCGGGGGGAACATTCAGTACTTC.

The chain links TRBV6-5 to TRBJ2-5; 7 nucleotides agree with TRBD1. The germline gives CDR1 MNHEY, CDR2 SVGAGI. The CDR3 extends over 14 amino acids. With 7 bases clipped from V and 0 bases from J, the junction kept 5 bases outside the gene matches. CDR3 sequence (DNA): TGTGCCAGCACCGACAGGGTCCACCAAGAGACCCAGTACTTC. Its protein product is CASTDRVHQETQYF.

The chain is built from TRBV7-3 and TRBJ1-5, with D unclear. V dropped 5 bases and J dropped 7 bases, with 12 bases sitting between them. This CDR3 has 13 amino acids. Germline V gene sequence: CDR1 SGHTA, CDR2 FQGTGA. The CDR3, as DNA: TGTGCCAGCAGCCTGAATGGAGGGCAGCCCCAGCATTTT. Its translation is CASSLNGGQPQHF.

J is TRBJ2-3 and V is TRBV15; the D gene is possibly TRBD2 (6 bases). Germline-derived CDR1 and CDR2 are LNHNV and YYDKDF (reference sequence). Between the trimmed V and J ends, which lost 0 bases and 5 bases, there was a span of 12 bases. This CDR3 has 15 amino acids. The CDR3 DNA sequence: TGTGCCACCAGCAGAGATACGGCGGGGATAGATACGCAGTATTTT. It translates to CATSRDTAGIDTQYF.

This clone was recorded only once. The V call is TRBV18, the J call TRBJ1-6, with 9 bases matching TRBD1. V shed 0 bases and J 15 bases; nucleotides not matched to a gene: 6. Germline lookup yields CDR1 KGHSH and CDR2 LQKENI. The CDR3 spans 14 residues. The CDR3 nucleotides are TGTGCCAGCTCACCACCGACAGGGGGTAGGGTCCTCCACTTT. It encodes CASSPPTGGRVLHF.

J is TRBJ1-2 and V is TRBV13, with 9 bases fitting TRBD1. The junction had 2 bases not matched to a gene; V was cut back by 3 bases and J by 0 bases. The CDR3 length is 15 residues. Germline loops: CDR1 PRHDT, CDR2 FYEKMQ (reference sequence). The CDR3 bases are TGTGCCAGCAGCTTGGACAGGGGCACTAACTATGGCTACACCTTC. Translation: CASSLDRGTNYGYTF.

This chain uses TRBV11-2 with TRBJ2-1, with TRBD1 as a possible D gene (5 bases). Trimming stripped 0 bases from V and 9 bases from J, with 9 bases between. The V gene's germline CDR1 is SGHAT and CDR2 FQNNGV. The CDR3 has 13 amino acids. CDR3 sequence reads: CASSLEPQGEQFF. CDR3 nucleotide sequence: TGTGCCAGCAGCTTAGAGCCCCAGGGTGAGCAGTTCTTC.

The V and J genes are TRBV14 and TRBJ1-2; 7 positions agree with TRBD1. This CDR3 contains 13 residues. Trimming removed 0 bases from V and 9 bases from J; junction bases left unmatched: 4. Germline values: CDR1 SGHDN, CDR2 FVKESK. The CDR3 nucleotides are TGTGCCAGCAGCCAAGAGGGACAGCGGCGCTACACCTTC. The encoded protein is CASSQEGQRRYTF.

The CDR3 loop reads CASSPRPGVAYGPLHF. The CDR3 DNA reads as TGTGCCAGCAGTCCCCGGCCAGGGGTCGCCTATGGACCCCTCCACTTT. The chain combines TRBV2 with TRBJ1-6; D is possibly TRBD1 (6 bases). Per the germline V gene, CDR1 is SNHLY and CDR2 is FYNNEI. This CDR3 has 16 residues. Trimming took 5 bases from V and 12 from J, leaving 23 bases between them.

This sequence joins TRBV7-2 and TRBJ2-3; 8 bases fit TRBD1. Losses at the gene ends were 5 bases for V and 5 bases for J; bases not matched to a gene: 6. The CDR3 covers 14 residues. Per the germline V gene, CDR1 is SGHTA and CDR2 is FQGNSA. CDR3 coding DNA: TGTGCCAGCAGCCTGAGACAGGGGAAAGATACGCAGTATTTT. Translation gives CASSLRQGKDTQYF.

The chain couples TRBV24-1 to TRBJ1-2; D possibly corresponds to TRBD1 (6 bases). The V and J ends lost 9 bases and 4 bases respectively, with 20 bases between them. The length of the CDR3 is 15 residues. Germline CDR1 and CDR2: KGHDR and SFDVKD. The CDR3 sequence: CATWGMTGEIYGYTF. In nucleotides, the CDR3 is TGTGCCACCTGGGGGATGACAGGAGAAATCTATGGCTACACCTTC.

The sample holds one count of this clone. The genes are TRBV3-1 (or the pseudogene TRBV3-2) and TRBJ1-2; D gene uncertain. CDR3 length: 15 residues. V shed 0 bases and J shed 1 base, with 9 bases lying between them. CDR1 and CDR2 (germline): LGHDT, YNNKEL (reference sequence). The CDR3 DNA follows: TGTGCCAGCAGCCAAGACCTAAGCTATAACTATGGCTACACCTTC. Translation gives CASSQDLSYNYGYTF.

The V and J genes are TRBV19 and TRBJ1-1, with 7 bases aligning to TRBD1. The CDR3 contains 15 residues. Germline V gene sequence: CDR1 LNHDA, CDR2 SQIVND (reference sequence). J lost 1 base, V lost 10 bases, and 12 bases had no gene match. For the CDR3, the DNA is TGTGCCACCAATACTCCGGGACAGAGGAACACTGAAGCTTTCTTT. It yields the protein CATNTPGQRNTEAFF.

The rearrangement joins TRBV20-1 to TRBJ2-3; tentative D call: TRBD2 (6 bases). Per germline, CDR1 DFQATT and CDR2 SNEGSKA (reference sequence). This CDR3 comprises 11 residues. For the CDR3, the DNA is TGCACCCACGGGGGTCCAGATACGCAGTATTTT. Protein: CTHGGPDTQYF.

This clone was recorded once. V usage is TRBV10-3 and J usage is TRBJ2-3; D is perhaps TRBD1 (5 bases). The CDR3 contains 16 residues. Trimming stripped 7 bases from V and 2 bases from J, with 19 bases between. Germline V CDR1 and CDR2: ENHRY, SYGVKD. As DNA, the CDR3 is TGTGCCATCAATCGCGGCGCTGGGGCCCCCACAGATACGCAGTATTTT. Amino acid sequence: CAINRGAGAPTDTQYF.

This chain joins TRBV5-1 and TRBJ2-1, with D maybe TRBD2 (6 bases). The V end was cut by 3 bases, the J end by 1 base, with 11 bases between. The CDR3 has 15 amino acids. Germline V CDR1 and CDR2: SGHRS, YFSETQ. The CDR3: CASSWGVGSYNEQFF. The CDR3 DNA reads TGCGCCAGCAGCTGGGGGGTTGGGTCCTACAATGAGCAGTTCTTC.

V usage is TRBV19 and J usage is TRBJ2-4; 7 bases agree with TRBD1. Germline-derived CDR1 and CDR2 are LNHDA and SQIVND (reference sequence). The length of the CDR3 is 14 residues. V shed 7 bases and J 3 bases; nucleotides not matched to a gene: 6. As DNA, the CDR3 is TGTGCCAGTACCCAAGGGGGCAACAAAAACATTCAGTACTTC. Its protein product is CASTQGGNKNIQYF.

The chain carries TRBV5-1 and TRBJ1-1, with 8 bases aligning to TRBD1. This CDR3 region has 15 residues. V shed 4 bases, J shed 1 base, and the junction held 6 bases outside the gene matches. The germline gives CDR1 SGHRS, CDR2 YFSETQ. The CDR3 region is CASSRTGISNTEAFF. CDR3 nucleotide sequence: TGCGCCAGCAGCCGGACAGGGATCTCGAACACTGAAGCTTTCTTT.